This TCR beta chain was found in a study of blood T cell repertoires in COVID-19. This CDR3 comprises 14 residues. V was pared by 5 bases and J by 4 bases, with 14 bases between. From germline, CDR1 is SEHNR and CDR2 FQNEAQ (reference sequence). Here immunoSEQ multiplex PCR was the method, and the copy in TCRdb shows in-frame clones only, minus some. The table lists hundreds of thousands of clones, 80% to 90% of them singletons. The chain employs TRBV7-9 and TRBJ1-2; D is uncertain. Sequenced sample: peripheral blood. This clonotype originated in a woman in her twenties or thirties with acute or convalescent COVID-19. CDR3 sequence (DNA): TGTGCCAGCAGCGGCAGGCCGGCCACCTATGGCTACACCTTC. Translating it yields CASSGRPATYGYTF.